These 22 T cell receptor beta chains share one sample of origin, sequenced in a study of molecular identifiers for immune sequencing clone quantification. Each CDR3 protein gets one entry after TCRdb re-called the PCR reads with MiXCR. This table has under 600,000 distinct CDR3 sequences, about 26% appearing once. Material: naive CD8+ T cells from blood, with Jurkat cell RNA spiked in. Subset here: FACS-sorted CD8+CD4-CCR7+CD45RA+ naive T cells. The receptors were gathered from a human donor in good health. Some libraries in this study had Jurkat cell RNA spiked in.

The chain links TRBV20-1 to TRBJ2-7; 7 nucleotides align to TRBD1. The length of the CDR3 is 13 residues. Germline V gene data show CDR1 as DFQATT and CDR2 as SNEGSKA (reference sequence). V shed 6 bases and J 2 bases; nucleotides not matched to a gene: 7. The chain's CDR3 is CSALFGTAYEQYF. For the CDR3, the DNA is TGCAGTGCCCTATTTGGGACAGCCTACGAGCAGTACTTC.

The rearrangement joins TRBV9 to TRBJ1-2, with a tentative D call TRBD1 (6 bases). Trimming took 1 base from V and 3 from J, leaving 19 bases between them. The CDR3 loop spans 17 amino acids. Per the germline V gene, CDR1 is SGDLS and CDR2 is YYNGEE. The CDR3 protein is CASSVSPGAVNHYGYTF. The CDR3 DNA sequence: TGTGCCAGCAGCGTAAGTCCGGGGGCCGTGAATCACTATGGCTACACCTTC.

This clonotype was seen repeatedly, ten times or more. This chain connects TRBV5-6 to TRBJ2-7; D is uncertain. The CDR3 has 11 amino acids. V was clipped by 3 bases and J by 7 bases, with 8 bases between them. In germline, CDR1 is SGHDT, CDR2 YYEEEE. CDR3 protein: CASSSPWEQYF. The CDR3 DNA sequence: TGTGCCAGCAGCTCGCCTTGGGAGCAGTACTTC. The full variable domain, rest sourced from reference TRBV5-6 and TRBJ2-7, is DAGVTQSPTHLIKTRGQQVTLRCSPKSGHDTVSWYQQALGQGPQFIFQYYEEEERQRGNFPDRFSGHQFPNYSSELNVNALLLGDSALYLCASSSPWEQYFGPGTRLTVT.

This clonotype was seen a few times. The V call is TRBV20-1, the J call TRBJ2-7; 10 positions match TRBD2. The CDR3 consists of 14 residues. The germline gives CDR1 DFQATT, CDR2 SNEGSKA (reference sequence). With V trimmed by 1 base and J by 3 bases, 3 bases remained unmatched. The CDR3 sequence is CSARGLAGVYEQYF. The CDR3 nucleotides read TGCAGTGCTAGAGGGCTAGCGGGAGTCTACGAGCAGTACTTC.

The sample holds many counts of this clonotype. For the CDR3, the DNA is TGTGCCAGCAGCCCCTTCAGGGGGTCCTACGAGCAGTACTTC. Translating gives CASSPFRGSYEQYF. The V call is TRBV7-6, the J call TRBJ2-7, with 7 positions matching TRBD1. J lost 1 base, V lost 5 bases, and 5 bases had no gene match. Per the germline V gene, CDR1 is SGHVS and CDR2 is FNYEAQ. The CDR3 has 14 amino acids.

The chain has TRBV6-5 and TRBJ2-7, with a possible D match to TRBD2 (5 bases). This CDR3 contains 11 residues. V gave up 7 bases and J gave up 7 bases, with 11 bases separating them. Germline CDR1 reads MNHEY; CDR2 reads SVGAGI. The CDR3 DNA follows: TGTGCCAGCACTTTACGGGGAGAGCAGTACTTC. Translating it yields CASTLRGEQYF.

The table lists this clonotype with a few counts. This rearrangement joins TRBV4-1 to TRBJ1-5, with unresolved D. Germline CDR1 MGHRA, CDR2 YSYEKL. CDR3 length: 13 amino acids. The V gene lost 5 bases and the J gene lost 2 bases, with 7 bases spanning the gap. The CDR3 protein is CASSMDGNQPQHF. The CDR3 DNA is TGCGCCAGCAGCATGGATGGCAATCAGCCCCAGCATTTT.

The chain combines TRBV4-1 with TRBJ1-1; no clear D gene. V dropped 4 bases and J dropped 1 base, with 10 bases sitting between them. In germline, CDR1 is MGHRA, CDR2 YSYEKL. The CDR3 is 14 residues long. For the CDR3, the DNA is TGCGCCAGCAGCCTATACAGCGGGAACACTGAAGCTTTCTTT. Protein sequence: CASSLYSGNTEAFF.

This clonotype was recorded once. One base away lies a much larger clone, so this may be a sequencing read error. The chain is built from TRBV12-3 or TRBV12-4 and TRBJ2-6; 10 positions match TRBD1. CDR3 length: 17 amino acids. The CDR3 sequence: CASSRDRGPSGANVLSF. CDR3 DNA: TGTGCCAGCAGTCGGGACAGGGGACCCTCTGGGGCCAACGTCCTGTCTTTC.

The rearrangement uses TRBV12-3 or TRBV12-4 and TRBJ2-1; 8 bases fit TRBD1. This CDR3 region has 15 residues. V was pared by 6 bases and J by 8 bases, with 12 bases of the junction left unmatched. The CDR3 nucleotides read TGTGCCAGCAGCCAGCTGGACAGGGTAATCGATGAGCAGTTCTTC. Encoded protein: CASSQLDRVIDEQFF.

This clonotype was seen many times. This CDR3 is CASSLGQGDEQYF. For the CDR3, the DNA is TGTGCCAGCAGCTTAGGCCAGGGAGACGAGCAGTACTTC. The chain recombines TRBV7-9 with TRBJ2-7, with D perhaps TRBD1 or TRBD2 (5 bases each). The germline CDR1 and CDR2 sequences are SEHNR and FQNEAQ (reference sequence). V was clipped by 1 base and J by 5 bases, with 9 bases between them. The CDR3 contains 13 residues.

The sample holds a few counts of this clonotype. V and J are TRBV28 and TRBJ1-1; TRBD1 aligns across 7 bases. The V and J ends lost 6 bases and 0 bases, in that order; junction bases with no gene match: 13. The CDR3 runs to 17 residues. Germline-derived CDR1 and CDR2 are MDHEN and SYDVKM. The CDR3 reads CASSRQGLSIMNTEAFF. The CDR3 DNA reads as TGTGCCAGCAGCCGACAGGGCCTTTCCATCATGAACACTGAAGCTTTCTTT.

This clonotype was detected ten times or more. The chain carries TRBV30 and TRBJ1-1, with TRBD1 identical over 8 bases. This CDR3 region has 16 residues. Germline CDR1 and CDR2: GTSNPN and SVGIG (reference sequence). Trimming removed 1 base from V and 2 bases from J; junction bases left unmatched: 9. The CDR3 region is CAWSETGGSRNTEAFF. Written as DNA, the CDR3 is TGTGCCTGGAGTGAAACAGGGGGTTCCCGTAACACTGAAGCTTTCTTT. Based on the CDR3 plus reference TRBV30 and TRBJ1-1, the full variable domain is SQTIHQWPATLVQPVGSPLSLECTVEGTSNPNLYWYRQAAGRGLQLLFYSVGIGQISSEVPQNLSASRPQDRQFILSSKKLLLSDSGFYLCAWSETGGSRNTEAFFGQGTRLTVV.

This clonotype occurred a few times. The chain joins TRBV4-3 to TRBJ1-6; the D gene is possibly TRBD1 (6 bases). V was shortened by 2 bases and J by 6 bases, with 14 bases between the two germline ends. CDR3 size: 16 residues. Germline V gene data show CDR1 as LGHNA and CDR2 as YSLEER. CDR3 residues: CASSQSRGGGNSPLHF. The CDR3 bases are TGCGCCAGCAGCCAATCCAGAGGGGGGGGTAATTCACCCCTCCACTTT.

Only one count was recorded for this clonotype. The rearrangement uses TRBV20-1 and TRBJ2-5, with D perhaps matching TRBD1 or TRBD2 (5 bases each). The CDR3 has 14 residues. Trimming removed 5 bases from V and 4 bases from J, with 17 bases in between. Germline V gene lookup returns CDR1 DFQATT and CDR2 SNEGSKA (reference sequence). The CDR3 region is CSAHSWDARETQYF. Here the CDR3 DNA reads TGCAGTGCTCATTCTTGGGACGCCCGAGAGACCCAGTACTTC.

This clonotype came up many times. V is TRBV29-1 and J is TRBJ1-1; D is uncertain. V lost 6 bases, J lost 1 base, and 12 bases lay in between. The CDR3 loop spans 13 amino acids. Germline lookup yields CDR1 SQVTM and CDR2 ANQGSEA. CDR3 in amino acids: CSVAGPENTEAFF. DNA for the CDR3: TGCAGCGTCGCCGGGCCAGAGAACACTGAAGCTTTCTTT.

This clonotype occurred many times. J is TRBJ2-3 and V is TRBV5-4, with 7 positions matching TRBD2. Germline CDR1 reads SGHNT; CDR2 reads YYREEE (reference sequence). This CDR3 spans 16 amino acids. The V and J ends lost 1 base and 4 bases, in that order; junction bases with no gene match: 9. The CDR3, as DNA: TGTGCCAGCAGCTTGACGGGGAGGGGACGCCCAGATACGCAGTATTTT. Translated: CASSLTGRGRPDTQYF.

Regarding this clonotype: A read error may explain this, as a much larger clone is one base away. The genes are TRBV7-9 and TRBJ2-7, with 9 bases that match TRBD1. After removal of 4 bases from V and 9 bases from J, the junction contained 7 bases not matched to a gene. The CDR3 is made up of 13 amino acids. Germline CDR1 reads SEHNR; CDR2 reads FQNEAQ (reference sequence). CDR3 loop: CASSSTGGIGQYF. The CDR3, as DNA: TGTGCCAGCAGCTCGACAGGGGGAATCGGGCAGTACTTC. Together with reference TRBV7-9 and TRBJ2-7, the CDR3 gives the full variable domain: DTGVSQNPRHKITKRGQNVTFRCDPISEHNRLYWYRQTLGQGPEFLTYFQNEAQLEKSRLLSDRFSAERPKGSFSTLEIQRTEQGDSAMYLCASSSTGGIGQYFGPGTRLTVT.

This clonotype showed up just a few times. The chain joins TRBV19 to TRBJ2-5, with 8 bases matching TRBD1. The CDR3 is 12 residues long. The V and J ends lost 10 bases and 0 bases, in that order; junction bases with no gene match: 1. Germline V gene sequence: CDR1 LNHDA, CDR2 SQIVND (reference sequence). The CDR3: CATTGDQETQYF. The CDR3 coding sequence is TGTGCCACGACAGGGGACCAAGAGACCCAGTACTTC.

This clonotype was counted between two and nine times. This chain joins TRBV29-1 and TRBJ2-3; possible D gene TRBD1, 6 bases. CDR3 size: 17 residues. The germline gives CDR1 SQVTM, CDR2 ANQGSEA. V was trimmed by 4 bases and J by 2 bases, leaving 22 bases between them. The CDR3 protein is CSVVARVGDKHTDTQYF. DNA of the CDR3: TGCAGCGTTGTGGCTAGGGTAGGGGACAAGCACACAGATACGCAGTATTTT.

A remark on this clonotype: Possible read error: a much larger clone is one base away. This sequence joins TRBV6-5 and TRBJ2-1, with D uncertain. CDR1 is MNHEY, CDR2 SVGAGI, per germline. Trimming shortened V by 0 bases and J by 12 bases, and 12 bases separated the two germline ends. The CDR3 is 13 residues long. The CDR3 bases are TGTGCCAGCAGTTACTCGCCTGTCTCTGGGCAGTTCTTC. This gives the protein CASSYSPVSGQFF.

V usage is TRBV6-1 and J usage is TRBJ2-1; D assignment may be TRBD1 or TRBD2 (5 bases each). V gave up 8 bases and J gave up 7 bases, with 15 bases separating them. The germline V gene has CDR1 MNHNS and CDR2 SASEGT. CDR3 size: 13 residues. Here the CDR3 DNA reads TGTGCCAGCCACGACGGGGCCTGGAATGAGCAGTTCTTC. It codes for CASHDGAWNEQFF.